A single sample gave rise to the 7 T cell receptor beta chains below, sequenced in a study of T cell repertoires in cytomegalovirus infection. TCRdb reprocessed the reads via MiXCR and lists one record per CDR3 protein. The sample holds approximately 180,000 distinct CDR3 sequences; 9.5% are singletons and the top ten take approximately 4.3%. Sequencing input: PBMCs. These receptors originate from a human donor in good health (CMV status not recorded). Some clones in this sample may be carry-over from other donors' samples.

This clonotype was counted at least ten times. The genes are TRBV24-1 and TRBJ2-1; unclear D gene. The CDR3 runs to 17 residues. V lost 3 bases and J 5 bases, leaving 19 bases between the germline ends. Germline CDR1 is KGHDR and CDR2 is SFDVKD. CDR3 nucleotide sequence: TGTGCCACCAGTGATCCAGCACTTGGCGGCCAAAACAATGAGCAGTTCTTC. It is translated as CATSDPALGGQNNEQFF.

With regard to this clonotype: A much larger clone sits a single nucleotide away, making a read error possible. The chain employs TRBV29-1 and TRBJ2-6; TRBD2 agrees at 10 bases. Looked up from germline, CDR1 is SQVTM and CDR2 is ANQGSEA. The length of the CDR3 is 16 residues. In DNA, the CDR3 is TGCGGCGTTGAGAGCGGGGGGGGCCGTGGGGCCAACGTCCTGACTTTC. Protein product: CGVESGGGRGANVLTF.

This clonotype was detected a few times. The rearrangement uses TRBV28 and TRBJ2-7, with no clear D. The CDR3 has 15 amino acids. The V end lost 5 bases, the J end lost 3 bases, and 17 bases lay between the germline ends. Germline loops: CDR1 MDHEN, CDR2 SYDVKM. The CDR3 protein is CASSRTAELIYEQYF. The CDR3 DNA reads TGTGCCAGCAGTCGGACGGCTGAGCTGATCTACGAGCAGTACTTC.

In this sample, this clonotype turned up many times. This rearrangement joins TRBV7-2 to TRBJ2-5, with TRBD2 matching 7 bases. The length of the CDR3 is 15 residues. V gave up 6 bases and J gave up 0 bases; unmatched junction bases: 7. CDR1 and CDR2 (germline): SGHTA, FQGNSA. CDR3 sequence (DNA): TGTGCCAGCAGAATCAACGGGGGGTACCAAGAGACCCAGTACTTC. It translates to CASRINGGYQETQYF. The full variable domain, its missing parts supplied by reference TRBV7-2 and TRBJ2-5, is GAGVSQSPSNKVTEKGKDVELRCDPISGHTALYWYRQSLGQGLEFLIYFQGNSAPDKSGLPSDRFSAERTGGSVSTLTIQRTQQEDSAVYLCASRINGGYQETQYFGPGTRLLVL.

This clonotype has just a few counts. This CDR3 reads CASSHGQGRNEQFF. The CDR3 nucleotides read TGCGCCAGCAGCCACGGACAGGGTAGGAATGAGCAGTTCTTC. The V call is TRBV4-3, the J call TRBJ2-1; 8 nucleotides agree with TRBD1. Germline assignment: CDR1 LGHNA and CDR2 YSLEER. Trimming at V came to 3 bases and at J to 7 bases, leaving 5 bases not matched to a gene. The CDR3 length is 14 residues.

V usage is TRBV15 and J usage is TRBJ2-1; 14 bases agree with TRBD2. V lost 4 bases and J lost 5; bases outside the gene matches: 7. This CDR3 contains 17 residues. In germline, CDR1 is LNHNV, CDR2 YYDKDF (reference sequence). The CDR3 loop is CATSTRRGLAGDNEQFF. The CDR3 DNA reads TGTGCCACCAGCACCCGGAGGGGACTAGCGGGAGACAATGAGCAGTTCTTC.

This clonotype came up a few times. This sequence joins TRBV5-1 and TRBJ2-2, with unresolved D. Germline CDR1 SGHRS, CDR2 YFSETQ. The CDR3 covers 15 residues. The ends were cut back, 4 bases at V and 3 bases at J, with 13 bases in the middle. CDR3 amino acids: CASSPSDTYTGELFF. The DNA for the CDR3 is TGCGCCAGCAGCCCCTCAGATACTTACACCGGGGAGCTGTTTTTT.